This T cell receptor beta chain derives from a study of T cell repertoires in cytomegalovirus infection. The germline gives CDR1 SQVTM, CDR2 ANQGSEA. V dropped 1 base and J dropped 2 bases, with 7 bases sitting between them. CDR3 length: 13 amino acids. About this clonotype: Its specificity is unknown.

TCRdb re-analysed the reads in MiXCR, keeping a single row per CDR3 protein. The table records 360,000 or so distinct CDR3 sequences, about 35% of them present only once. The sample consisted of cultured PBMCs, taken from culture after CMV antigen stimulation. The chain is built from TRBV29-1 and TRBJ2-3, with D possibly TRBD1 on 5 matching bases. The receptor was derived from a human donor in good health (CMV status not recorded). Some clones in this sample may be carry-over from other donors' samples. Written as DNA, the CDR3 is TGCAGCGTTGAAGGACAGTACACAGATACGCAGTATTTT. Its translation is CSVEGQYTDTQYF.